This passage covers 23 T cell receptor beta chains from one sample sequenced in a study of blood T cell repertoires in COVID-19. Some clones are missing from TCRdb's copy, which holds only in-frame ones; the method was immunoSEQ multiplex PCR. The data show a few hundred thousand clones, about 85% seen once. The sequenced sample was peripheral blood. These receptors all come from a human donor with COVID-19, enrolled during active disease. The donor label of this sample is uncertain.

V and J are TRBV24-1 and TRBJ1-2; D is perhaps TRBD1 (5 bases). Germline V gene sequence: CDR1 KGHDR, CDR2 SFDVKD. The CDR3 loop spans 13 amino acids. V lost 4 bases to trimming and J lost 5 bases, with 10 bases between them. CDR3 sequence: CATSDPGGYGYTF. CDR3 nucleotides: TGTGCCACCAGTGACCCGGGGGGGTATGGCTACACCTTC.

This clone was recorded only once. V and J are TRBV11-2 and TRBJ1-2, with D unclear. In germline, CDR1 is SGHAT, CDR2 FQNNGV. The CDR3 has 17 residues. Trimming stripped 5 bases from V and 0 bases from J, with 19 bases between. The CDR3 DNA is TGTGCCAGCAGCCCCGGCGGGTCCGTCCTAGCTAACTATGGCTACACCTTC. Translation: CASSPGGSVLANYGYTF.

The chain carries TRBV23-1 and TRBJ1-1; no firm D call. TRBV23-1 is marked as an open reading frame, function uncertain. The CDR3 spans 13 residues. V dropped 7 bases and J dropped 11 bases, with 20 bases sitting between them. CDR3 in DNA: TGCGCCAGCATAATTCCCGGCGGGAATTCGGCTTTCTTT. Translation gives CASIIPGGNSAFF.

V usage is TRBV7-8 and J usage is TRBJ2-7, with 7 bases that match TRBD2. CDR1 and CDR2 (germline): SGHVS, FQNEAQ. This CDR3 spans 16 amino acids. Trimming removed 3 bases from V and 6 bases from J; junction bases left unmatched: 14. Here the CDR3 reads CASSLYPRGGSTEQYF. In DNA form, the CDR3 reads TGTGCCAGCAGCTTGTATCCCCGGGGCGGGAGTACCGAGCAGTACTTC.

This clone was observed once. V usage is TRBV28 and J usage is TRBJ2-3; D may be TRBD2 (5 bases). CDR1 is MDHEN, CDR2 SYDVKM, per germline. The V gene lost 2 bases and the J gene lost 5 bases, with 8 bases spanning the gap. The CDR3 runs to 13 residues. CDR3 in amino acids: CASSLLAIDTQYF. The CDR3 DNA reads TGTGCCAGCAGTTTACTAGCTATAGATACGCAGTATTTT.

The CDR3: CASSSEVRAGLAFGFF. In DNA, the CDR3 is TGTGCCAGCAGTTCCGAAGTCCGAGCGGGGTTAGCCTTTGGGTTCTTC. This chain links TRBV6-5 with TRBJ2-1; 7 nucleotides match TRBD2. Germline V lookup: CDR1 MNHEY, CDR2 SVGAGI. CDR3 length: 16 amino acids. Trimming cost V 4 bases and J 15 bases; bases outside gene matches: 21.

This chain uses TRBV18 with TRBJ2-1; TRBD2 aligns across 8 bases. The V and J ends lost 3 bases and 5 bases, in that order; junction bases with no gene match: 6. This CDR3 is 15 amino acids long. Germline V gene data show CDR1 as KGHSH and CDR2 as LQKENI. The DNA for the CDR3 is TGTGCCAGCTCACCCGAGCGGGAGTTTGACAATGAGCAGTTCTTC. It codes for CASSPEREFDNEQFF.

The chain links TRBV7-3 to TRBJ1-1; a weak D match, TRBD1 (5 bases). Germline CDR1 SGHTA, CDR2 FQGTGA. Trimming removed 3 bases at V and 4 bases at J, with 12 bases between. The CDR3 contains 14 residues. The CDR3 protein is CASSFRGRGTEAFF. The CDR3 coding sequence is TGTGCCAGCAGCTTCCGGGGGAGAGGCACTGAAGCTTTCTTT.

This clone was observed a handful of times. V is TRBV19 and J is TRBJ1-2; no reliable D call. Germline V gives CDR1 LNHDA, CDR2 SQIVND (reference sequence). Trimming cost V 4 bases and J 6 bases, with 6 bases left between them. This CDR3 comprises 11 residues. The CDR3 protein is CASSRGDGYTF. The DNA for the CDR3 is TGTGCCAGTAGTAGAGGAGATGGCTACACCTTC.

The chain joins TRBV10-2 to TRBJ1-3; D perhaps matches TRBD1 (6 bases). The CDR3 runs to 16 residues. Germline CDR1 and CDR2: WSHSY and SAAADI. The V end lost 4 bases, the J end lost 0 bases, and 13 bases lay between the germline ends. The CDR3 coding sequence is TGCGCCAGCAGTGTTGACAGGCCGAGCTCTGGAAACACCATATATTTT. It specifies CASSVDRPSSGNTIYF.

The chain is built from TRBV7-3 and TRBJ2-7, with D tentatively TRBD2 (5 bases). The CDR3 is made up of 15 amino acids. The V end lost 1 base, the J end lost 2 bases, and 12 bases lay between the germline ends. The germline V gene has CDR1 SGHTA and CDR2 FQGTGA. The CDR3 DNA is TGTGCCAGCAGCTTAAGCGGAACCGGGACCTACGAGCAGTACTTC. It specifies CASSLSGTGTYEQYF.

V and J are TRBV11-2 and TRBJ2-7, with 16 positions matching TRBD2. The CDR3 is 16 amino acids. Germline CDR1 and CDR2: SGHAT and FQNNGV. The V gene end was trimmed by 5 bases and the J gene end by 3 bases; junction bases not matched to a gene: 4. The CDR3 DNA sequence: TGTGCCAGCAGCCTGGGACTAGCGGGAGGGAGCTACGAGCAGTACTTC. This gives the protein CASSLGLAGGSYEQYF.

This chain joins TRBV28 and TRBJ2-7; TRBD2 aligns across 7 bases. Germline CDR1 is MDHEN and CDR2 is SYDVKM. Germline trimming cut 1 base from V and 6 bases from J; bases unmatched to any gene: 6. The CDR3 has 14 amino acids. The CDR3 spells CASSLSLAASEQYF. The CDR3 DNA reads as TGTGCCAGCAGTTTATCGCTAGCGGCGTCCGAGCAGTACTTC.

This chain connects TRBV5-1 to TRBJ1-2, with TRBD1 matching 8 bases. The CDR3 totals 17 residues. The V and J ends lost 0 bases and 4 bases, in that order; junction bases with no gene match: 11. The germline V gene encodes CDR1 SGHRS and CDR2 YFSETQ. The CDR3 here is CASSLGGSVTGAYGYTF. In nucleotides, the CDR3 is TGCGCCAGCAGCTTGGGAGGCTCCGTGACAGGGGCCTATGGCTACACCTTC.

The rearrangement joins TRBV4-1 to TRBJ1-3; D remains ambiguous. Germline V gives CDR1 MGHRA, CDR2 YSYEKL. Trimming shortened V by 2 bases and J by 0 bases, and 8 bases separated the two germline ends. The CDR3 consists of 15 residues. CDR3: CASSQRSDSGNTIYF. The CDR3 bases are TGCGCCAGCAGCCAACGGTCTGACTCTGGAAACACCATATATTTT.

The J gene is TRBJ2-4, the V gene TRBV28; possibly TRBD2 for D (6 bases). The CDR3 covers 13 residues. Trimming removed 7 bases from V and 10 bases from J, with 17 bases in between. Germline V gene sequence: CDR1 MDHEN, CDR2 SYDVKM. CDR3: CASTPMRDGIQYF. The CDR3 bases are TGTGCCAGCACCCCTATGCGGGACGGTATTCAGTACTTC.

The sample holds a few counts of this clone. The chain recombines TRBV28 with TRBJ1-2, with D tentatively TRBD1 (5 bases). CDR3 size: 13 residues. V shed 6 bases and J shed 8 bases, with 16 bases lying between them. In germline, CDR1 is MDHEN, CDR2 SYDVKM. CDR3 sequence reads: CASRAKGLEGYTF. Written as DNA, the CDR3 is TGTGCCAGCAGGGCTAAGGGACTTGAAGGCTACACCTTC.

This clone has just one count. The chain joins TRBV7-2 to TRBJ2-5, with a weak D call TRBD2 (6 bases). The CDR3 extends over 14 amino acids. Deletions cut 5 bases from V and 3 bases from J, with 13 bases between. Germline CDR1 reads SGHTA; CDR2 reads FQGNSA. The CDR3 DNA reads TGTGCCAGCAGCCACGGGACTTTAAAAGAGACCCAGTACTTC. Its translation: CASSHGTLKETQYF.

This clone was seen a single time. The V gene is TRBV19, the J gene TRBJ1-2; D uncertain. The germline gives CDR1 LNHDA, CDR2 SQIVND (reference sequence). This CDR3 spans 14 amino acids. V was cut by 3 bases and J by 3 bases, with 11 bases left in between. Written as DNA, the CDR3 is TGTGCCAGTAGTATTGTATCATCGGACTATGGCTACACCTTC. Its protein product is CASSIVSSDYGYTF.

The chain is built from TRBV13 and TRBJ1-4; 7 bases match TRBD1. The ends lost 6 bases at V and 5 bases at J; junction bases unmatched: 6. This CDR3 region has 14 residues. Per the germline V gene, CDR1 is PRHDT and CDR2 is FYEKMQ (reference sequence). The chain's CDR3 is CASRRQGGNEKLFF. The DNA for the CDR3 is TGTGCCAGCAGACGTCAGGGGGGAAATGAAAAACTGTTTTTT.

The chain's CDR3 is CASSLALAFNNEQFF. The DNA for the CDR3 is TGTGCCAGCAGCTTAGCTCTAGCGTTCAACAATGAGCAGTTCTTC. The chain uses TRBV7-2 and TRBJ2-1, with D possibly being TRBD2 (6 bases). CDR1 and CDR2 (germline): SGHTA, FQGNSA. Trimming removed 0 bases from V and 5 bases from J, with 11 bases in between. The CDR3 extends over 15 amino acids.

V gene TRBV4-3 combines with J gene TRBJ2-3; maybe TRBD1 (7 bases). The germline CDR1 and CDR2 sequences are LGHNA and YSLEER. Trimming pared 3 bases from V and 2 bases from J, leaving 12 bases between. CDR3 size: 15 residues. In DNA form, the CDR3 reads TGCGCCAGCAGCCAGGAGGGACAGTCCACAGATACGCAGTATTTT. Translation: CASSQEGQSTDTQYF.

The chain couples TRBV6-2 or TRBV6-3 to TRBJ2-7, with a tentative D call TRBD2 (5 bases). Trimming shortened V by 5 bases and J by 7 bases, and 15 bases separated the two germline ends. Germline V CDR1 and CDR2: MNHEY, SVGEGT. The length of the CDR3 is 13 residues. CDR3 DNA: TGTGCCAGCAGTCCCCTATCGACGGGAGAGCAGTACTTC. This codes for CASSPLSTGEQYF.